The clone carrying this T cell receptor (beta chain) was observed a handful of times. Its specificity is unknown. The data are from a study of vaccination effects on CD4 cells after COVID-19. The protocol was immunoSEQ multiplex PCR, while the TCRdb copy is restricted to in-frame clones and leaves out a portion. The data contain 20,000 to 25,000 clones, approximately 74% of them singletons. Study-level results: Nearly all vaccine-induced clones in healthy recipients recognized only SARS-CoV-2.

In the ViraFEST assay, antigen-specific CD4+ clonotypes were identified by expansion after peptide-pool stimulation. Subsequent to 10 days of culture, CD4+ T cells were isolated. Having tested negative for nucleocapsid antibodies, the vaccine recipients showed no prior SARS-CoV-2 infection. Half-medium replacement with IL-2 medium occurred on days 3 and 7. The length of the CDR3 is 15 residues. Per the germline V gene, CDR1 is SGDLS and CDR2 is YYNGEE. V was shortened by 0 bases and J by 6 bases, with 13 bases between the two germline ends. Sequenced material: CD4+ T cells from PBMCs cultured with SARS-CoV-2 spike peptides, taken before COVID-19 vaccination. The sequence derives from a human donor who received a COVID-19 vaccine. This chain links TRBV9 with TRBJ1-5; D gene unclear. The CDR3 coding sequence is TGTGCCAGCAGCGTAGGGACCCTAGGTGGTCAGCCCCAGCATTTT. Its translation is CASSVGTLGGQPQHF.